This T cell receptor beta chain was documented in a study of radiation and T cells in renal cell carcinoma. Findings and limits, study-wide: No pretreatment tumor biopsies were available for baseline clonotypes.

Comment on this clone: Its antigen is not identified.

Time point noted: blood 4 weeks post-SBRT, at nephrectomy. Treatment given: 15 Gy SBRT to primary tumor, nephrectomy 4 weeks later. Nephrectomy followed 15 Gy stereotactic body radiation by 4 weeks. After SBRT, blood was collected at 2 and 4 weeks, plus baseline. This CDR3 contains 13 residues. The germline gives CDR1 MNHNS, CDR2 SASEGT. The V and J ends lost 10 bases and 4 bases, in that order; junction bases with no gene match: 9. Assay: immunoSEQ multiplex PCR; the TCRdb copy retains only in-frame clones and omits some. The sample holds around 180,000 clones, around 89% seen once. This receptor was identified in a woman aged 45-60 years with renal cell carcinoma. The chain joins TRBV6-1 to TRBJ2-7; 8 bases align to TRBD1. The source was blood, collected from a patient whose treatment included radiotherapy and nephrectomy. CDR3 sequence (DNA): TGTGCCATCGATGGACAGGGACTTTACGAGCAGTACTTC. Translated: CAIDGQGLYEQYF.